These T cell receptor beta chains were read from a single sample in a study of CD8 T cells in Susac syndrome. TCRdb redid the calling of the immunoSEQ multiplex PCR reads with MiXCR, one entry per CDR3 protein. The data contain more than 150,000 distinct CDR3 sequences, about 94% of them singletons. Material for sequencing was CD4+ T cells from PBMCs. These receptors all stem from a human donor with Susac syndrome. Both conserved end residues are part of each CDR3. D genes are given only for firm matches. A clone size is listed for some rows: how often the clone was seen (once, few, many), or a class if it is expanded.

cdr3_nt: TGTGCCAGCAGCCTCCAAGGGACAGTCCCCGGGGAGCTGTTTTTT
cdr3_aa: CASSLQGTVPGELFF
cdr3_length: 15
clone_size: .
v_call: TRBV11-3
j_call: TRBJ2-2
d_call: TRBD1

cdr3_nt: TGCGCCAGCAGTCTAGGACAGAGGGCAGGGGAAAAACTGTTTTTT
cdr3_aa: CASSLGQRAGEKLFF
cdr3_length: 15
clone_size: .
v_call: TRBV23-1
j_call: TRBJ1-4
d_call: .

cdr3_nt: TGTGCCAGCAGCGAAACAGGGGGCTCGGTGAACTACGAGCAGTACTTC
cdr3_aa: CASSETGGSVNYEQYF
cdr3_length: 16
clone_size: .
v_call: TRBV5-6
j_call: TRBJ2-7
d_call: TRBD1

cdr3_nt: TGCAGTGCTAGTGTTCAGGGACGCTATGGCTACACCTTC
cdr3_aa: CSASVQGRYGYTF
cdr3_length: 13
clone_size: .
v_call: TRBV20-1
j_call: TRBJ1-2
d_call: .

cdr3_nt: TGTGCCAGCCTAAGGTCGTGGGCGGGGAGTCAAGAGACCCAGTACTTC
cdr3_aa: CASLRSWAGSQETQYF
cdr3_length: 16
clone_size: once
v_call: TRBV11-1
j_call: TRBJ2-5
d_call: .

cdr3_nt: TGTGCCAGCAGTTACGTTCAGGGGGACCACCAAGAGACCCAGTACTTC
cdr3_aa: CASSYVQGDHQETQYF
cdr3_length: 16
clone_size: .
v_call: TRBV6-2/TRBV6-3
j_call: TRBJ2-5
d_call: TRBD1

cdr3_nt: TGTGCCAGCAGCCATTCAGCGCTAGCCAAAAACATTCAGTACTTC
cdr3_aa: CASSHSALAKNIQYF
cdr3_length: 15
clone_size: .
v_call: TRBV3-1
j_call: TRBJ2-4
d_call: .

cdr3_nt: TGTGCCATCAGTGAGGGACAGCATAATTCACCCCTCCACTTT
cdr3_aa: CAISEGQHNSPLHF
cdr3_length: 14
clone_size: once
v_call: TRBV10-3
j_call: TRBJ1-6
d_call: .

cdr3_nt: TGTGCCAGCAGCCCCCGAGGGCGGGAGACCCAGTACTTC
cdr3_aa: CASSPRGRETQYF
cdr3_length: 13
clone_size: .
v_call: TRBV7-3
j_call: TRBJ2-5
d_call: .

cdr3_nt: TGCAGTGCTAGCTTAGCGGTCCAAGAGACCCAGTACTTC
cdr3_aa: CSASLAVQETQYF
cdr3_length: 13
clone_size: .
v_call: TRBV20-1
j_call: TRBJ2-5
d_call: .

cdr3_nt: TGCAGCATCGCGGGCAGGATGAACACTGAAGCTTTCTTT
cdr3_aa: CSIAGRMNTEAFF
cdr3_length: 13
clone_size: .
v_call: TRBV29-1
j_call: TRBJ1-1
d_call: .

cdr3_nt: TGTGCCAGCAGTGCACAACCTTGGGACTATGGCTACACCTTC
cdr3_aa: CASSAQPWDYGYTF
cdr3_length: 14
clone_size: .
v_call: TRBV6-6
j_call: TRBJ1-2
d_call: .

cdr3_nt: TGTGCCAGCACGATCGCTTTAAGGGGTTCTGGGGCCAACGTCCTGACTTTC
cdr3_aa: CASTIALRGSGANVLTF
cdr3_length: 17
clone_size: .
v_call: TRBV6-2/TRBV6-3
j_call: TRBJ2-6
d_call: .

cdr3_nt: TGTGCCAGCAGCTTAGAGGGGAACACCCGCACAGATACGCAGTATTTT
cdr3_aa: CASSLEGNTRTDTQYF
cdr3_length: 16
clone_size: .
v_call: TRBV7-2
j_call: TRBJ2-3
d_call: .

cdr3_nt: TGTGCCAGCAGCTATGGACAGGGGGTTAATCAGCCCCAGCATTTT
cdr3_aa: CASSYGQGVNQPQHF
cdr3_length: 15
clone_size: .
v_call: TRBV6-6
j_call: TRBJ1-5
d_call: TRBD1

cdr3_nt: TGTGCCAGCAGCCTACAAGGACTGACCGAGCAGTACTTC
cdr3_aa: CASSLQGLTEQYF
cdr3_length: 13
clone_size: .
v_call: TRBV11-1
j_call: TRBJ2-7
d_call: .

cdr3_nt: TGTGCCAGCAGTATGGAGGGACGAGCTAACTATGGCTACACCTTC
cdr3_aa: CASSMEGRANYGYTF
cdr3_length: 15
clone_size: .
v_call: TRBV12-3/TRBV12-4
j_call: TRBJ1-2
d_call: .

cdr3_nt: TGTGCCAGCAGTGAAGCGCGAGGCGGGTACTACAATGAGCAGTTCTTC
cdr3_aa: CASSEARGGYYNEQFF
cdr3_length: 16
clone_size: .
v_call: TRBV6-1
j_call: TRBJ2-1
d_call: .

cdr3_nt: TGTGCCAGCAGTTCATTTGGGGGCAATCAGCCCCAGCATTTT
cdr3_aa: CASSSFGGNQPQHF
cdr3_length: 14
clone_size: .
v_call: TRBV28
j_call: TRBJ1-5
d_call: .

cdr3_nt: TGTGCCAGCAGTTTATCTGGCAGGGGACAGGGAGGCGAGCAGTACTTC
cdr3_aa: CASSLSGRGQGGEQYF
cdr3_length: 16
clone_size: .
v_call: TRBV28
j_call: TRBJ2-7
d_call: TRBD1

cdr3_nt: TGTGCCAGCACCTGGAGCGGGGGGGCTGCAGATACGCAGTATTTT
cdr3_aa: CASTWSGGAADTQYF
cdr3_length: 15
clone_size: .
v_call: TRBV12-3/TRBV12-4
j_call: TRBJ2-3
d_call: TRBD2

cdr3_nt: TGTGCCAGCAAAGGACTAGCGGGGGTAAAGACCCAGTACTTC
cdr3_aa: CASKGLAGVKTQYF
cdr3_length: 14
clone_size: .
v_call: TRBV5-6
j_call: TRBJ2-5
d_call: TRBD2

cdr3_nt: TGTGCCACCTCGGAGGACACTGAAGCTTTCTTT
cdr3_aa: CATSEDTEAFF
cdr3_length: 11
clone_size: once
v_call: TRBV15
j_call: TRBJ1-1
d_call: .

cdr3_nt: TGTGCCAGCAGTTACTCGGAGGGGATTACTGAGCAGTTCTTC
cdr3_aa: CASSYSEGITEQFF
cdr3_length: 14
clone_size: .
v_call: TRBV6-5
j_call: TRBJ2-1
d_call: .

cdr3_nt: TGCAGTGCTATTATGGGGACTGAAGCTTTCTTT
cdr3_aa: CSAIMGTEAFF
cdr3_length: 11
clone_size: .
v_call: TRBV20-1
j_call: TRBJ1-1
d_call: .

cdr3_nt: TGTGCCAGCAGTGTGGACAGGGGATCACCCCTCCACTTT
cdr3_aa: CASSVDRGSPLHF
cdr3_length: 13
clone_size: .
v_call: TRBV6-4
j_call: TRBJ1-6
d_call: TRBD1

cdr3_nt: TGTGCCAGCAACCCCAGGGGACACTCTGAAAAACTGTTTTTT
cdr3_aa: CASNPRGHSEKLFF
cdr3_length: 14
clone_size: .
v_call: TRBV9
j_call: TRBJ1-4
d_call: .

cdr3_nt: TGCAGCGTTTCCCGTGGGGGAGGGATGAACACTGAAGCTTTCTTT
cdr3_aa: CSVSRGGGMNTEAFF
cdr3_length: 15
clone_size: .
v_call: TRBV29-1
j_call: TRBJ1-1
d_call: .